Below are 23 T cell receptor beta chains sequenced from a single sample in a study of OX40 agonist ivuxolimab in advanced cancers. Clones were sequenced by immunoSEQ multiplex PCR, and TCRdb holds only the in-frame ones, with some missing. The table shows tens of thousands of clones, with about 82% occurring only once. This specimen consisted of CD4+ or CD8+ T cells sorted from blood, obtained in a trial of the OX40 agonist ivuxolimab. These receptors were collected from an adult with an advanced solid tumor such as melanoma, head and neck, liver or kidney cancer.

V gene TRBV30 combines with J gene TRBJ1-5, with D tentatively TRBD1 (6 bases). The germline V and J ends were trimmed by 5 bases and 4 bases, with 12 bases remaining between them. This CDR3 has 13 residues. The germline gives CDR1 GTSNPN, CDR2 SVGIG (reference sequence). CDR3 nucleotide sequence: TGTGCCTGGTCCCGGGACACAAATCAGCCCCAGCATTTT. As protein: CAWSRDTNQPQHF. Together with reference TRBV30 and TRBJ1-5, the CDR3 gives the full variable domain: SQTIHQWPATLVQPVGSPLSLECTVEGTSNPNLYWYRQAAGRGLQLLFYSVGIGQISSEVPQNLSASRPQDRQFILSSKKLLLSDSGFYLCAWSRDTNQPQHFGDGTRLSIL.

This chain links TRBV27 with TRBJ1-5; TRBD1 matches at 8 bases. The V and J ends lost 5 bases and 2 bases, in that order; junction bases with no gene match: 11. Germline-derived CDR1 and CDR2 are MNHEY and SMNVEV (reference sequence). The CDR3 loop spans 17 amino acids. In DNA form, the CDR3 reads TGTGCCAGCAGTCCGATCCGGCAGGGGGCCGGCAATCAGCCCCAGCATTTT. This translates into CASSPIRQGAGNQPQHF.

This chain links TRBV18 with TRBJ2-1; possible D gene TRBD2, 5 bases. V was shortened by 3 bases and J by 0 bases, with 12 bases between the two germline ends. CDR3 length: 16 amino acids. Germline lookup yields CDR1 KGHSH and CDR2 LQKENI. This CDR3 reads CASSPGIGPSYNEQFF. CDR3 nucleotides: TGTGCCAGCTCACCCGGGATCGGGCCCTCCTACAATGAGCAGTTCTTC.

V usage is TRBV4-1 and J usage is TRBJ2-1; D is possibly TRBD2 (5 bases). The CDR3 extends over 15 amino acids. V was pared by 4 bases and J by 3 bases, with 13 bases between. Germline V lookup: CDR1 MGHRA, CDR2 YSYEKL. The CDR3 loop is CASSPGGLVYNEQFF. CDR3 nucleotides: TGCGCCAGCAGCCCCGGAGGCCTAGTCTACAATGAGCAGTTCTTC.

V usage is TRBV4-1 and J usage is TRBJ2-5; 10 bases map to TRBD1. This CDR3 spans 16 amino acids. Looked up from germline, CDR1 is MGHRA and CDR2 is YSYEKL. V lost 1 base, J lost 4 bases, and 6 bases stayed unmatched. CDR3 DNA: TGCGCCAGCAGCCAAGGGACAGGGGGTGCCTTAGAGACCCAGTACTTC. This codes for CASSQGTGGALETQYF.

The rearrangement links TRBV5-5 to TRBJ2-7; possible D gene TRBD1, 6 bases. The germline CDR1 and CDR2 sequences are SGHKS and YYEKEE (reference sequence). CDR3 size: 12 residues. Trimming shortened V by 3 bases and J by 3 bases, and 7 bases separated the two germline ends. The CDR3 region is CASSWDNYEQYF. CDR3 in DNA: TGTGCCAGCAGCTGGGACAACTACGAGCAGTACTTC.

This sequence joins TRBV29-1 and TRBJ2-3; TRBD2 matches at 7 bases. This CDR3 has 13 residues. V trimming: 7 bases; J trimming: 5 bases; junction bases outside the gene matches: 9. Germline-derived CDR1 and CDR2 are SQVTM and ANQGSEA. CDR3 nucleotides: TGCAGCGCCCGGGGAGGGCATATAGATACGCAGTATTTT. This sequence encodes CSARGGHIDTQYF.

The CDR3 DNA sequence: TGCGCCAGCAGCGCCGGGACTAGCGCCGCAGATACGCAGTATTTT. Translating gives CASSAGTSAADTQYF. The V and J genes are TRBV5-1 and TRBJ2-3; 10 nucleotides align to TRBD2. CDR3 length: 15 amino acids. J lost 4 bases, V lost 4 bases, and 6 bases had no gene match. The germline CDR1 and CDR2 sequences are SGHRS and YFSETQ.

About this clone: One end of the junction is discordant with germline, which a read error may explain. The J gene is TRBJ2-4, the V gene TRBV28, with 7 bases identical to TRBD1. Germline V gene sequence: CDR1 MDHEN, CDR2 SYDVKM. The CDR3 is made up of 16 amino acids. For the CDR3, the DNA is TGTGCCAGCAGCTTATCAAAAACAGGGGCAAAAAACATTCAGTACTTC. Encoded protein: CASSLSKTGAKNIQYF.

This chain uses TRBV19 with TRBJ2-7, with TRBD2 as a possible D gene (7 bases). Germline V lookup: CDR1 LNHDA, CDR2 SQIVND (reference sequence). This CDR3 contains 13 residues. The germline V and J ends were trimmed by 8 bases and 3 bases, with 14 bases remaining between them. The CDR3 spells CASGGASIYEQYF. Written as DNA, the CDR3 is TGTGCCAGTGGGGGGGCTAGTATCTACGAGCAGTACTTC. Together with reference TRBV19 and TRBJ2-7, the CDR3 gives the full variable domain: DGGITQSPKYLFRKEGQNVTLSCEQNLNHDAMYWYRQDPGQGLRLIYYSQIVNDFQKGDIAEGYSVSREKKESFPLTVTSAQKNPTAFYLCASGGASIYEQYFGPGTRLTVT.

The CDR3 bases are TGTGCCAGCAGCTTGGAGGATTGGCGATTGAACACTGAAGCTTTCTTT. Its protein product is CASSLEDWRLNTEAFF. V and J are TRBV5-4 and TRBJ1-1; D is unclear. The germline V and J ends were trimmed by 0 bases and 0 bases, with 12 bases remaining between them. This CDR3 has 16 residues. Germline CDR1 reads SGHNT; CDR2 reads YYREEE (reference sequence).

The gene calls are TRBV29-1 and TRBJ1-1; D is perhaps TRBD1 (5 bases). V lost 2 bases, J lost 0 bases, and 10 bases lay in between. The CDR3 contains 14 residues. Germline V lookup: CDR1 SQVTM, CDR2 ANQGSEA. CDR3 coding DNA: TGCAGCGTTGAACTCCCGACAGTGAACACTGAAGCTTTCTTT. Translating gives CSVELPTVNTEAFF. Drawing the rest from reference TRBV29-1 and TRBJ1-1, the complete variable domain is SAVISQKPSRDICQRGTSLTIQCQVDSQVTMMFWYRQQPGQSLTLIATANQGSEATYESGFVIDKFPISRPNLTFSTLTVSNMSPEDSSIYLCSVELPTVNTEAFFGQGTRLTVV.

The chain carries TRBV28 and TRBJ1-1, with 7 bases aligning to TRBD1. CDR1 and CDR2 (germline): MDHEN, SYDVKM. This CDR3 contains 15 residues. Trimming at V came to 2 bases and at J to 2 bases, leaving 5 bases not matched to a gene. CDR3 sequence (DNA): TGTGCCAGCAGTTTAGTTGGGACAGAAAACACTGAAGCTTTCTTT. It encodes CASSLVGTENTEAFF.

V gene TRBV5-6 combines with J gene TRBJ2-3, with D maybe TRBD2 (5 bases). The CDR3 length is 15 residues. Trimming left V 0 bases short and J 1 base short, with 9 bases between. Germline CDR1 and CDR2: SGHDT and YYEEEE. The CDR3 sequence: CASSLGSGGTDTQYF. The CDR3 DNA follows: TGTGCCAGCAGCTTGGGGAGCGGTGGCACAGATACGCAGTATTTT.

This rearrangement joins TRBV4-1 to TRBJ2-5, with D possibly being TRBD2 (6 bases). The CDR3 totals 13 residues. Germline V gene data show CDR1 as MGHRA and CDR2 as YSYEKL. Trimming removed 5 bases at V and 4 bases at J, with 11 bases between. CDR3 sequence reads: CASSLIGGETQYF. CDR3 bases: TGCGCCAGCAGCTTGATCGGGGGAGAGACCCAGTACTTC.

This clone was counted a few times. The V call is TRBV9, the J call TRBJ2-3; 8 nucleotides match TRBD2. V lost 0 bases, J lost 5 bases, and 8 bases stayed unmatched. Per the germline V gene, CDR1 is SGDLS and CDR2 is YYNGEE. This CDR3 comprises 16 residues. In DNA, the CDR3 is TGTGCCAGCAGCGTAGAGACGGGAGGGCCCGGAGATACGCAGTATTTT. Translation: CASSVETGGPGDTQYF.

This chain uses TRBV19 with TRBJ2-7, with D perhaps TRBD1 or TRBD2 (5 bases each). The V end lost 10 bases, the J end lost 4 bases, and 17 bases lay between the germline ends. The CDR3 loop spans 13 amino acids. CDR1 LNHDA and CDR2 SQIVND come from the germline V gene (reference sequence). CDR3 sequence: CATEGQASYEQYF. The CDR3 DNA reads TGTGCCACTGAGGGGCAGGCCTCTTACGAGCAGTACTTC.

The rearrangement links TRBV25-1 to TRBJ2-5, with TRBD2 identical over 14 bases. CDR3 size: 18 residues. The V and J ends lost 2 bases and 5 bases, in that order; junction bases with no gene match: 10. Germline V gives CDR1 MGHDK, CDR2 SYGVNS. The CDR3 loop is CASSEGLGLAGVIETQYF. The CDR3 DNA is TGTGCCAGCAGTGAAGGATTGGGACTAGCGGGAGTGATTGAGACCCAGTACTTC.

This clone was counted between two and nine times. CDR3 bases: TGTGCCACCAGCGGGGTAGCGGACCCAGGTTACAATGAGCAGTTCTTC. Translated, it gives CATSGVADPGYNEQFF. This sequence joins TRBV15 and TRBJ2-1; D perhaps matches TRBD2 (6 bases). V lost 5 bases, J lost 4 bases, and 18 bases lay in between. The V gene's germline CDR1 is LNHNV and CDR2 YYDKDF (reference sequence). The CDR3 extends over 16 amino acids. Complete variable domain (other parts from reference TRBV15 and TRBJ2-1): DAMVIQNPRYQVTQFGKPVTLSCSQTLNHNVMYWYQQKSSQAPKLLFHYYDKDFNNEADTPDNFQSRRPNTSFCFLDIRSPGLGDTAMYLCATSGVADPGYNEQFFGPGTRLTVL.

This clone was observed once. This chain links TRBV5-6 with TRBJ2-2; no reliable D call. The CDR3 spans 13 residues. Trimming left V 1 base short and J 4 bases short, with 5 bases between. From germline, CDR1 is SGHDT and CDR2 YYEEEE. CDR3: CASSLISTGELFF. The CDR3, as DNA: TGTGCCAGCAGCTTGATTAGCACCGGGGAGCTGTTTTTT.

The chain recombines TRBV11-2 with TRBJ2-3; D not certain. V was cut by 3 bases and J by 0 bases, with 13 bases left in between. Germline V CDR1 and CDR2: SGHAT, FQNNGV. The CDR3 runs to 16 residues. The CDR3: CASSFFPLSSTDTQYF. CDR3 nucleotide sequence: TGTGCCAGCAGCTTTTTCCCGTTGTCTAGCACAGATACGCAGTATTTT. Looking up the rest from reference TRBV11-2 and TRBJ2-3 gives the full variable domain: EAGVAQSPRYKIIEKRQSVAFWCNPISGHATLYWYQQILGQGPKLLIQFQNNGVVDDSQLPKDRFSAERLKGVDSTLKIQPAKLEDSAVYLCASSFFPLSSTDTQYFGPGTRLTVL.

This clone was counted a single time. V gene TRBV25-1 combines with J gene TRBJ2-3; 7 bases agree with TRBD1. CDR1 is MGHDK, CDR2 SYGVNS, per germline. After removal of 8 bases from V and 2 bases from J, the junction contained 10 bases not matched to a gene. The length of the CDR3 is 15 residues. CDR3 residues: CASGTPQGSTDTQYF. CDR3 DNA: TGTGCCAGCGGAACCCCACAGGGGTCCACAGATACGCAGTATTTT.

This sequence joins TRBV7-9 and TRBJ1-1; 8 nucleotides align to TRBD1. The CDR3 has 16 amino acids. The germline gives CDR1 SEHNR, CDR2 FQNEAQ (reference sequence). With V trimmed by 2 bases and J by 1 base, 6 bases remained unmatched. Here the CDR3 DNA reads TGTGCCAGCAGCTTAAGAGGGGGACAGGAGAACACTGAAGCTTTCTTT. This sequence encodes CASSLRGGQENTEAFF.